The 24 T cell receptor beta chains in this list originate from one sample, sequenced in a study of post-analysis software for immune sequencing data. Study-level results: In patients, TRBV5-6, TRBV5-1 and TRBV20-1 belonged to 4 or 5 TRBV segments found more frequently than in controls.

The library was made from cDNA and included unique molecular identifiers. TCRdb reprocessed the PCR reads with MiXCR, giving one entry per CDR3 protein. The sample holds approximately 730,000 distinct CDR3 sequences, 25% to 30% seen once. Their antigen targets remain unknown. Source material: blood. The origin of the receptors is a girl aged 5-17 years with multiple sclerosis.

Turning to this clonotype: Since a much larger clone is just one base distant, this may be a read error. The chain recombines TRBV5-1 with TRBJ2-1; 9 bases are shared with TRBD1. The end of the DNA aligns better with TRBJ2-7, so the J call may be wrong. Germline values: CDR1 SGHRS, CDR2 YFSETQ. The CDR3 has 16 residues. Written as DNA, the CDR3 is TGCGCCAGCAGCCCGGCCGGGACAGGGAGACACAATGAGCAGTACTTC. Residues: CASSPAGTGRHNEQYF.

As regards this clonotype: One end of the junction is discordant with germline, which a read error may explain. The V and J genes are TRBV7-2 and TRBJ2-2; TRBD1 agrees at 8 bases. The CDR3 runs 17 residues. Germline V gives CDR1 SGHTA, CDR2 FQGNSA. The CDR3 is CASSLDGTGANTGERFF. The CDR3, as DNA: TGTGCCAGCAGCTTAGATGGGACAGGAGCGAACACCGGGGAGCGGTTTTTT. The full variable domain, its missing parts supplied by reference TRBV7-2 and TRBJ2-2, is GAGVSQSPSNKVTEKGKDVELRCDPISGHTALYWYRQSLGQGLEFLIYFQGNSAPDKSGLPSDRFSAERTGGSVSTLTIQRTQQEDSAVYLCASSLDGTGANTGERFFGEGSRLTVL.

A few counts support this clonotype. This chain joins TRBV2 and TRBJ2-1; D is uncertain. The CDR3 has 12 amino acids. V shed 2 bases and J shed 6 bases, with 5 bases lying between them. CDR1 is SNHLY, CDR2 FYNNEI, per germline. CDR3 protein: CASSEFVNEQFF. CDR3 DNA sequence: TGTGCCAGCAGTGAATTCGTCAATGAGCAGTTCTTC.

This clonotype has just a few counts. The chain links TRBV7-9 to TRBJ1-1; possible D gene TRBD1, 6 bases. The CDR3 covers 16 residues. With 5 bases removed from V and 4 bases from J, the gap between germline ends came to 20 bases. Germline CDR1 SEHNR, CDR2 FQNEAQ (reference sequence). CDR3 sequence (DNA): TGTGCCAGCAGCCAAAAGCTGGGGAGGGGGTCCACTGAAGCTTTCTTT. Amino acid sequence: CASSQKLGRGSTEAFF.

DNA of the CDR3: TGTGCCAGCAGTCTACTAGGGCCGTCCTACGAGCAGTACTTC. This sequence encodes CASSLLGPSYEQYF. The gene calls are TRBV28 and TRBJ2-7; a possible D gene is TRBD2 (5 bases). The germline CDR1 and CDR2 sequences are MDHEN and SYDVKM. CDR3 length: 14 residues. The V and J ends lost 5 bases and 1 base respectively, with 12 bases between them.

The rearrangement links TRBV29-1 to TRBJ1-2, with D tentatively TRBD1 (5 bases). V was shortened by 3 bases and J by 6 bases, with 8 bases between the two germline ends. This CDR3 is 11 amino acids long. CDR1 is SQVTM and CDR2 is ANQGSEA in the germline V gene. The CDR3 region is CSVDRVDGYTF. CDR3 nucleotide sequence: TGCAGCGTTGACAGGGTGGATGGCTACACCTTC.

This clonotype has just a few counts. This chain links TRBV6-5 with TRBJ1-4; no reliable D call. V was clipped by 8 bases and J by 7 bases, with 14 bases between them. CDR3 length: 13 residues. CDR1 and CDR2 from the germline V gene are MNHEY and SVGAGI. CDR3 bases: TGTGCCAGCGGCCGTGGGGTCGCTGAAAAACTGTTTTTT. This translates into CASGRGVAEKLFF.

This clonotype was detected a few times. This sequence joins TRBV6-6 and TRBJ2-7, with D uncertain. Looked up from germline, CDR1 is MNHNY and CDR2 is SVGAGI (reference sequence). Trimming took off 8 bases at V and 2 bases at J, with 10 bases between the two ends. The CDR3 extends over 12 amino acids. CDR3 region: CASAPFPYEQYF. For the CDR3, the DNA is TGTGCCAGCGCTCCGTTTCCCTACGAGCAGTACTTC.

The chain has TRBV6-2 or TRBV6-3 and TRBJ1-2; 8 nucleotides agree with TRBD1. CDR3 size: 15 residues. With V trimmed by 7 bases and J by 6 bases, 13 bases remained unmatched. CDR1 is MNHEY, CDR2 SVGEGT, per germline. For the CDR3, the DNA is TGTGCCAGCAACCATAGAGGGCAGGGGGCGAATGGCTACACCTTC. This gives the protein CASNHRGQGANGYTF.

This clonotype turned up a few times. The J gene is TRBJ2-7, the V gene TRBV3-1; 10 positions match TRBD2. The J segment lost 2 bases and the V segment lost 0 bases, leaving 7 bases of the junction unmatched. Per the germline V gene, CDR1 is LGHDT and CDR2 is YNNKEL (reference sequence). The CDR3 spans 17 residues. CDR3 residues: CASSQDLLAGAPYEQYF. In DNA, the CDR3 is TGTGCCAGCAGCCAAGATCTCCTAGCGGGAGCCCCCTACGAGCAGTACTTC.

This clonotype appeared a few times. The chain is built from TRBV28 and TRBJ2-6; 7 nucleotides agree with TRBD1. The V gene's germline CDR1 is MDHEN and CDR2 SYDVKM. This CDR3 comprises 15 residues. With 4 bases clipped from V and 2 bases from J, the junction kept 2 bases outside the gene matches. The DNA for the CDR3 is TGTGCCAGCAGTTACACAGGGGCTGGGGCCAACGTCCTGACTTTC. Its protein product is CASSYTGAGANVLTF.

The chain employs TRBV20-1 and TRBJ1-2; TRBD1 matches 8 bases. The V segment lost 1 base and the J segment 7 bases; nucleotides outside the gene matches: 17. This CDR3 comprises 17 residues. CDR1 and CDR2 (germline): DFQATT, SNEGSKA (reference sequence). The CDR3 region is CSARARGDRQGGGGYTF. DNA of the CDR3: TGCAGTGCTAGAGCCCGAGGGGACAGGCAAGGTGGGGGTGGCTACACCTTC.

This clonotype was detected only a few times. The chain recombines TRBV7-9 with TRBJ2-7; D not resolved. This CDR3 is built from 12 residues. Per germline, CDR1 SEHNR and CDR2 FQNEAQ (reference sequence). Trimming pared 3 bases from V and 5 bases from J, leaving 8 bases between. This CDR3 reads CASSLGWNEQYF. The CDR3 DNA follows: TGTGCCAGCAGCTTGGGATGGAACGAGCAGTACTTC.

The count of this clonotype is one. The chain combines TRBV5-1 with TRBJ1-4; D uncertain. The CDR3 has 16 amino acids. The V end was cut by 2 bases, the J end by 6 bases, with 17 bases between. CDR1 and CDR2 from the germline V gene are SGHRS and YFSETQ. The CDR3 is CASSFFGTTSDEKLFF. The CDR3, as DNA: TGCGCCAGCAGCTTTTTTGGAACAACGTCTGATGAAAAACTGTTTTTT. Full variable domain (remainder filled in from reference TRBV5-1 and TRBJ1-4): KAGVTQTPRYLIKTRGQQVTLSCSPISGHRSVSWYQQTPGQGLQFLFEYFSETQRNKGNFPGRFSGRQFSNSRSEMNVSTLELGDSALYLCASSFFGTTSDEKLFFGSGTQLSVL.

The chain joins TRBV11-1 to TRBJ1-1; no clear D. Looked up from germline, CDR1 is SGHAT and CDR2 is FQDESV (reference sequence). The CDR3 extends over 13 amino acids. The germline V and J ends were trimmed by 5 bases and 10 bases, with 17 bases remaining between them. The CDR3 DNA reads TGTGCCAGCAGCCTAAGGGAAAAACAGAGAGCTTTCTTT. Encoded protein: CASSLREKQRAFF.

In this sample, this clonotype turned up a few times. The chain links TRBV7-2 to TRBJ1-2; a weak D match, TRBD1 (5 bases). Trimming took 2 bases from V and 8 from J, leaving 21 bases between them. Germline lookup yields CDR1 SGHTA and CDR2 FQGNSA. CDR3 length: 16 residues. The CDR3 sequence: CASSLYSPQGVGGYTF. The DNA for the CDR3 is TGTGCCAGCAGCTTATATTCGCCTCAGGGAGTAGGGGGCTACACCTTC.

This clonotype has a handful of counts. The CDR3: CASSYNLLAGGSDTQYF. Written as DNA, the CDR3 is TGTGCCAGCAGCTATAATTTACTAGCGGGAGGATCAGATACGCAGTATTTT. V is TRBV6-5 and J is TRBJ2-3; 12 positions agree with TRBD2. Germline CDR1 and CDR2: MNHEY and SVGAGI. V dropped 6 bases and J dropped 4; count of bases not matched to a gene: 11. This CDR3 has 17 amino acids.

The chain links TRBV5-1 to TRBJ2-1; 14 bases agree with TRBD2. CDR3 length: 18 residues. The V gene's germline CDR1 is SGHRS and CDR2 YFSETQ. With 4 bases clipped from V and 4 bases from J, the junction kept 10 bases outside the gene matches. The CDR3 loop reads CASSTQTSGGARYNEQFF. In DNA form, the CDR3 reads TGCGCCAGCAGCACCCAGACTAGCGGGGGGGCACGGTACAATGAGCAGTTCTTC.

This clonotype was found a few times. The chain couples TRBV27 to TRBJ1-6, with TRBD1 matching over 7 bases. This CDR3 is built from 15 residues. Losses at the gene ends were 5 bases for V and 5 bases for J; bases not matched to a gene: 6. The germline V gene has CDR1 MNHEY and CDR2 SMNVEV (reference sequence). Written as DNA, the CDR3 is TGTGCCAGCAGTGCGACAGGGCCCCATAATTCACCCCTCCACTTT. It yields the protein CASSATGPHNSPLHF.

The J gene is TRBJ2-5, the V gene TRBV18, with D unresolved. The germline gives CDR1 KGHSH, CDR2 LQKENI. This CDR3 spans 12 amino acids. Trimming took 4 bases from V and 5 from J, leaving 8 bases between them. The CDR3 DNA sequence: TGTGCCAGCTCACAGATGAGCGAGACCCAGTACTTC. Its protein product is CASSQMSETQYF.

The chain is built from TRBV6-5 and TRBJ1-1; D gene unclear. The CDR3 is 14 amino acids. In germline, CDR1 is MNHEY, CDR2 SVGAGI. The V end was cut by 6 bases, the J end by 3 bases, with 14 bases between. The CDR3 region is CASSYRVVDTEAFF. The CDR3 DNA is TGTGCCAGCAGCTATAGGGTTGTAGACACTGAAGCTTTCTTT.

The chain joins TRBV2 to TRBJ1-4, with 10 bases matching TRBD1. CDR3 length: 14 amino acids. CDR1 and CDR2 (germline): SNHLY, FYNNEI. V trimming: 5 bases; J trimming: 8 bases; junction bases outside the gene matches: 5. CDR3 DNA: TGTGCCAGCAGTTGGGACAGGGGTGGAGAAAAACTGTTTTTT. It is translated as CASSWDRGGEKLFF.

The chain recombines TRBV18 with TRBJ1-2; possibly TRBD1 for D (6 bases). The germline V gene encodes CDR1 KGHSH and CDR2 LQKENI. V lost 3 bases and J 2 bases, leaving 13 bases between the germline ends. This CDR3 contains 15 residues. CDR3: CASSPEQGFNYGYTF. The CDR3 bases are TGTGCCAGCTCACCTGAACAGGGATTCAACTATGGCTACACCTTC.

The rearrangement uses TRBV28 and TRBJ2-3, with D possibly being TRBD2 (6 bases). The germline V and J ends were trimmed by 5 bases and 4 bases, with 19 bases remaining between them. Germline V gene sequence: CDR1 MDHEN, CDR2 SYDVKM. The CDR3 is made up of 16 amino acids. The CDR3 spells CASSGTWRGSADTQYF. The CDR3 DNA is TGTGCCAGCAGTGGGACGTGGCGGGGTAGCGCAGATACGCAGTATTTT.